The 32 T cell receptor beta chains below were found in one sample sequenced in a study of response to subunit inactivated influenza vaccine. In TCRdb, the RT-PCR reads were re-called with MiXCR into one record per CDR3 protein. The sample lists hundreds of thousands of distinct CDR3 sequences; 6.5% to 8% were seen once. The sample was PBMCs from blood, taken roughly 24 months after vaccination. The origin of the receptors is a man between 50 and 75 years old who received an inactivated influenza vaccine.

This chain's CDR3 is CASSSIRGYEQYF. The CDR3 DNA sequence: TGTGCCAGCAGCTCCATCAGGGGCTACGAGCAGTACTTC. V is TRBV5-6 and J is TRBJ2-7; weak D call: TRBD1 (6 bases). The germline V and J ends were trimmed by 3 bases and 3 bases, with 10 bases remaining between them. From germline, CDR1 is SGHDT and CDR2 YYEEEE. The CDR3 sequence is 13 residues long.

The chain is built from TRBV20-1 and TRBJ2-7; perhaps TRBD2 as D (7 bases). The V gene's germline CDR1 is DFQATT and CDR2 SNEGSKA (reference sequence). CDR3 length: 13 residues. Trimming removed 5 bases at V and 0 bases at J, with 11 bases between. CDR3 sequence: CSAYGGLSYEQYF. The CDR3 DNA is TGCAGTGCTTACGGGGGGCTCTCCTACGAGCAGTACTTC.

This clonotype was picked up a small number of times. The chain joins TRBV3-1 to TRBJ2-7, with 10 bases identical to TRBD2. CDR3 length: 17 residues. V shed 4 bases and J 3 bases; nucleotides not matched to a gene: 12. From germline, CDR1 is LGHDT and CDR2 YNNKEL (reference sequence). CDR3 nucleotide sequence: TGTGCCAGCAGCCGACATGGGCGAAGCGGGAGGGACTACGAGCAGTACTTC. It encodes CASSRHGRSGRDYEQYF.

This chain links TRBV4-2 with TRBJ2-2; D call uncertain. The V end was cut by 4 bases, the J end by 3 bases, with 15 bases between. Germline V CDR1 and CDR2: LGHNA, YNFKEQ. The CDR3 is made up of 16 amino acids. The CDR3 region is CASSPAMTGYTGELFF. The CDR3, as DNA: TGTGCCAGCAGCCCCGCCATGACGGGTTACACCGGGGAGCTGTTTTTT.

This clonotype has at least ten counts. The chain couples TRBV12-3 or TRBV12-4 to TRBJ2-1, with D possibly called TRBD1 or TRBD2 (6 bases each). The CDR3 is 12 amino acids. Trimming left V 4 bases short and J 10 bases short, with 11 bases between. CDR3 in DNA: TGTGCCAGCAGTTCGGGGGCGGGGGAGCAGTTCTTC. It is translated as CASSSGAGEQFF.

The chain links TRBV20-1 to TRBJ2-3, with no clear D. Germline assignment: CDR1 DFQATT and CDR2 SNEGSKA (reference sequence). Trimming stripped 2 bases from V and 3 bases from J, with 6 bases between. The CDR3 length is 12 residues. CDR3 nucleotides: TGCAGTGCTAGATCGCAGACAGATACGCAGTATTTT. This translates into CSARSQTDTQYF.

This clonotype was found many times. The V and J genes are TRBV7-9 and TRBJ1-3; D gene uncertain. The CDR3 covers 12 residues. Trimming took 4 bases from V and 3 from J, leaving 4 bases between them. From germline, CDR1 is SEHNR and CDR2 FQNEAQ (reference sequence). As DNA, the CDR3 is TGTGCCAGCAGCTCTATTGGAAACACCATATATTTT. Its protein is CASSSIGNTIYF.

A few counts support this clonotype. This sequence joins TRBV6-2 or TRBV6-3 and TRBJ2-2; 8 bases are a match to TRBD1. This CDR3 has 15 amino acids. Germline CDR1 MNHEY, CDR2 SVGEGT. With V trimmed by 6 bases and J by 3 bases, 6 bases remained unmatched. CDR3 loop: CASRRTGIYTGELFF. In nucleotides, the CDR3 is TGTGCCAGCAGACGGACAGGGATATACACCGGGGAGCTGTTTTTT.

V gene TRBV6-5 combines with J gene TRBJ1-2, with TRBD1 identical over 7 bases. J was trimmed by 10 bases and V by 4 bases; bases with no gene match: 9. Germline-derived CDR1 and CDR2 are MNHEY and SVGAGI. CDR3 length: 13 residues. CDR3 DNA sequence: TGTGCCAGCAGTTCCGACAGGGAACAGGCCTACACCTTC. Its protein product is CASSSDREQAYTF.

This clonotype showed up just a few times. V and J are TRBV10-3 and TRBJ2-5; tentative D call: TRBD1 (6 bases). This CDR3 comprises 14 residues. Germline V lookup: CDR1 ENHRY, CDR2 SYGVKD. V lost 4 bases and J 1 base, leaving 10 bases between the germline ends. The CDR3, as DNA: TGTGCCATCAGTGGCCCGGACAGCCAAGAGACCCAGTACTTC. This codes for CAISGPDSQETQYF.

This clonotype was counted many times. The chain links TRBV4-2 to TRBJ2-1; 15 bases are shared with TRBD2. The CDR3 totals 16 residues. Germline CDR1 reads LGHNA; CDR2 reads YNFKEQ. J gave up 7 bases and V 1 base, and 2 bases lay outside the gene matches. This CDR3 reads CASSQGTSGGANEQFF. In DNA, the CDR3 is TGTGCCAGCAGCCAAGGGACTAGCGGGGGGGCTAATGAGCAGTTCTTC.

This chain uses TRBV25-1 with TRBJ1-2; perhaps TRBD1 as D (5 bases). The V gene's germline CDR1 is MGHDK and CDR2 SYGVNS. The V end lost 7 bases, the J end lost 4 bases, and 16 bases lay between the germline ends. The CDR3 spans 14 residues. The CDR3 nucleotides read TGTGCCAGCAATGGTGCGGGGGGGAGCTATGGCTACACCTTC. Its protein is CASNGAGGSYGYTF.

The chain couples TRBV5-1 to TRBJ1-6, with a possible D match to TRBD1 (5 bases). Trimming pared 0 bases from V and 7 bases from J, leaving 8 bases between. The CDR3 has 14 amino acids. CDR1 and CDR2 (germline): SGHRS, YFSETQ. Here the CDR3 reads CASSLDAGNSPLHF. Here the CDR3 DNA reads TGCGCCAGCAGCTTGGACGCAGGGAATTCACCCCTCCACTTT.

This clonotype turned up a few times. The chain carries TRBV14 and TRBJ1-1; D is ambiguous. The length of the CDR3 is 14 residues. Trimming removed 0 bases from V and 3 bases from J, with 8 bases in between. Germline values: CDR1 SGHDN, CDR2 FVKESK. CDR3 sequence (DNA): TGTGCCAGCAGCCAAGATTTCGGGGACACTGAAGCTTTCTTT. Translating it yields CASSQDFGDTEAFF.

This clonotype was seen more than once but under ten times. This chain uses TRBV7-2 with TRBJ2-2; D is perhaps TRBD2 (5 bases). CDR3 length: 16 residues. CDR1 is SGHTA, CDR2 FQGNSA, per germline. Trimming removed 0 bases at V and 0 bases at J, with 8 bases between. The CDR3 sequence is CASSLALGANTGELFF. In nucleotides, the CDR3 is TGTGCCAGCAGCTTAGCCCTCGGGGCGAACACCGGGGAGCTGTTTTTT.

The V gene is TRBV4-3, the J gene TRBJ1-2; perhaps TRBD1 as D (6 bases). Germline-derived CDR1 and CDR2 are LGHNA and YSLEER. The CDR3 loop spans 16 amino acids. V lost 0 bases, J lost 4 bases, and 15 bases lay in between. The CDR3 here is CASSQDPGRGPYGYTF. The CDR3 coding sequence is TGCGCCAGCAGCCAAGATCCTGGCAGGGGTCCCTATGGCTACACCTTC.

This clonotype was detected only a few times. The V gene is TRBV25-1, the J gene TRBJ2-3; D remains ambiguous. Germline V gene sequence: CDR1 MGHDK, CDR2 SYGVNS. V was trimmed by 4 bases and J by 5 bases, leaving 13 bases between them. The CDR3 is 14 residues long. The CDR3 nucleotides read TGTGCCAGCAGTGGTCCGGGCTCTCGAGATACGCAGTATTTT. This codes for CASSGPGSRDTQYF.

V gene TRBV29-1 combines with J gene TRBJ1-5; 11 nucleotides align to TRBD1. CDR1 is SQVTM and CDR2 is ANQGSEA in the germline V gene. This CDR3 region has 13 residues. V lost 6 bases, J lost 7 bases, and 5 bases stayed unmatched. CDR3: CSVGTGGKQPQHF. CDR3 nucleotide sequence: TGCAGCGTCGGGACAGGGGGAAAACAGCCCCAGCATTTT.

The chain is built from TRBV7-2 and TRBJ2-7; TRBD1 aligns across 8 bases. J was trimmed by 2 bases and V by 5 bases; bases with no gene match: 11. The germline V gene has CDR1 SGHTA and CDR2 FQGNSA. This CDR3 is built from 16 residues. CDR3 protein: CASSAIRGRRTYEQYF. CDR3 nucleotide sequence: TGTGCCAGCAGCGCCATCAGGGGGCGGCGGACCTACGAGCAGTACTTC.

This clonotype was seen repeatedly, ten times or more. V usage is TRBV15 and J usage is TRBJ2-3; a possible D gene is TRBD1 (6 bases). Deletions cut 2 bases from V and 5 bases from J, with 17 bases between. The CDR3 is made up of 16 amino acids. Per the germline V gene, CDR1 is LNHNV and CDR2 is YYDKDF (reference sequence). The CDR3 loop reads CATSRTGTPWGDTQYF. The CDR3 nucleotides read TGTGCCACCAGCAGAACCGGGACACCTTGGGGAGATACGCAGTATTTT. The full variable domain, its missing parts supplied by reference TRBV15 and TRBJ2-3, is DAMVIQNPRYQVTQFGKPVTLSCSQTLNHNVMYWYQQKSSQAPKLLFHYYDKDFNNEADTPDNFQSRRPNTSFCFLDIRSPGLGDTAMYLCATSRTGTPWGDTQYFGPGTRLTVL.

This clonotype was counted a few times. V usage is TRBV28 and J usage is TRBJ1-2; D call uncertain. The V end lost 6 bases, the J end lost 1 base, and 15 bases lay between the germline ends. CDR3 length equals 15 residues. CDR1 is MDHEN, CDR2 SYDVKM, per germline. This CDR3 reads CASRLGPPINYGYTF. DNA for the CDR3: TGTGCCAGCAGACTCGGCCCTCCTATTAACTATGGCTACACCTTC.

This clonotype was observed a few times. The chain combines TRBV4-3 with TRBJ1-5; possible D gene TRBD1, 6 bases. The germline CDR1 and CDR2 sequences are LGHNA and YSLEER. The CDR3 is made up of 17 amino acids. Trimming took 0 bases from V and 0 from J, leaving 12 bases between them. CDR3: CASSQEWGPNSNQPQHF. The CDR3 coding sequence is TGCGCCAGCAGCCAAGAGTGGGGGCCCAATAGCAATCAGCCCCAGCATTTT.

The rearrangement joins TRBV28 to TRBJ2-1, with 9 bases aligning to TRBD2. Germline-derived CDR1 and CDR2 are MDHEN and SYDVKM. V lost 7 bases, J lost 6 bases, and 16 bases stayed unmatched. The CDR3 is 17 amino acids. CDR3 coding DNA: TGTGCCAGCATCCTAAGGAGCGGGGGGATTTCTGGCAATGAGCAGTTCTTC. Translating gives CASILRSGGISGNEQFF.

The J gene is TRBJ1-2, the V gene TRBV27; 8 bases match TRBD1. Looked up from germline, CDR1 is MNHEY and CDR2 is SMNVEV (reference sequence). There are 13 residues in the CDR3. After removal of 6 bases from V and 8 bases from J, the junction contained 8 bases not matched to a gene. DNA of the CDR3: TGTGCCAGCAGGATTACAGGGGGTCGCGGCTACACCTTC. This gives the protein CASRITGGRGYTF.

This clonotype appeared a few times. This rearrangement joins TRBV12-3 or TRBV12-4 to TRBJ2-3; TRBD2 matches at 14 bases. Losses at the gene ends were 5 bases for V and 5 bases for J; bases not matched to a gene: 6. CDR3 length equals 16 residues. CDR3 nucleotide sequence: TGTGCCAGCAGTAGGACTAGCGGGGGGTACGGAGATACGCAGTATTTT. Translating it yields CASSRTSGGYGDTQYF.

This clonotype has just a few counts. Here the CDR3 DNA reads TGTGCCAGCAGTCCGGACAGGGGCCTAGTGGGCAATCAGCCCCAGCATTTT. This translates into CASSPDRGLVGNQPQHF. The rearrangement links TRBV6-1 to TRBJ1-5; 9 nucleotides align to TRBD1. The J segment lost 2 bases and the V segment lost 5 bases, leaving 10 bases of the junction unmatched. The CDR3 is made up of 17 amino acids. Looked up from germline, CDR1 is MNHNS and CDR2 is SASEGT.

The CDR3 DNA is TGCGCCAGCAGCCAAGATATGACAGGGAGCTCCTATAATTCACCCCTCCACTTT. Its translation is CASSQDMTGSSYNSPLHF. The chain combines TRBV4-3 with TRBJ1-6; 7 bases fit TRBD1. Germline V gives CDR1 LGHNA, CDR2 YSLEER. With V trimmed by 0 bases and J by 0 bases, 5 bases remained unmatched. The CDR3 consists of 18 residues.

V gene TRBV11-2 combines with J gene TRBJ2-7; 9 nucleotides align to TRBD1. Germline CDR1 reads SGHAT; CDR2 reads FQNNGV. CDR3 size: 16 residues. V shed 2 bases and J 4 bases; nucleotides not matched to a gene: 9. The CDR3 coding sequence is TGTGCCAGCAGCTTATATTACCAGGACAGGGGTTACGAGCAGTACTTC. It is translated as CASSLYYQDRGYEQYF.

This clonotype was picked up many times. V usage is TRBV25-1 and J usage is TRBJ1-3; D is ambiguous. The V end lost 7 bases, the J end lost 2 bases, and 9 bases lay between the germline ends. The V gene's germline CDR1 is MGHDK and CDR2 SYGVNS. The length of the CDR3 is 13 residues. CDR3 residues: CASKVTTGNTIYF. DNA of the CDR3: TGTGCCAGCAAAGTGACAACTGGAAACACCATATATTTT.

V and J are TRBV11-2 and TRBJ2-5; possible D gene TRBD1, 5 bases. The CDR3 consists of 16 residues. CDR1 and CDR2 from the germline V gene are SGHAT and FQNNGV. Trimming removed 4 bases at V and 7 bases at J, with 22 bases between. Written as DNA, the CDR3 is TGTGCCAGCAGCTATGCGGCGGCAGGGCTAGGGTGGACCCAGTACTTC. It codes for CASSYAAAGLGWTQYF.

This clonotype was seen more than once but under ten times. The genes are TRBV5-1 and TRBJ2-5; 10 bases match TRBD2. The CDR3 is made up of 15 amino acids. The trim removed 0 bases at V and 4 bases at J, leaving 3 bases unmatched. Germline V gene lookup returns CDR1 SGHRS and CDR2 YFSETQ. In DNA form, the CDR3 reads TGCGCCAGCAGCTTGGAATCTAGCGGGGGAGAGACCCAGTACTTC. The encoded protein is CASSLESSGGETQYF.

In this sample, this clonotype turned up a few times. The rearrangement links TRBV28 to TRBJ1-6; 7 bases are a match to TRBD1. The V segment lost 7 bases and the J segment 9 bases; nucleotides outside the gene matches: 9. This CDR3 is 14 amino acids long. Germline-derived CDR1 and CDR2 are MDHEN and SYDVKM. Here the CDR3 reads CASTILNRGSPLHF. DNA of the CDR3: TGTGCCAGCACCATTCTTAACAGGGGTTCACCCCTCCACTTT.